The clone carrying this T cell receptor beta chain was detected many times. Its specificity is not known. This CDR3 region has 13 residues. Germline lookup yields CDR1 SGHRS and CDR2 YFSETQ. J was trimmed by 6 bases and V by 4 bases; bases with no gene match: 5. This entry belongs to a study of post-analysis software for immune sequencing data. Across the study: Relapsing-remitting, secondary progressive and progressive-relapsing multiple sclerosis courses were included. The study, taken as a whole, reports: Roughly 5 TRBV segments occurring more often in patients than controls included TRBV5-6, TRBV5-1 and TRBV20-1. Normalized Chao1 diversity was significantly reduced in patients versus controls.

Presence of unique molecular identifiers characterized the TCR beta cDNA libraries. MiXCR was run by TCRdb on the PCR reads, yielding one entry per CDR3 protein. The sample consists of about 200,000 distinct CDR3 sequences, 29% of them appearing once. The V call is TRBV5-1, the J call TRBJ1-2; 8 bases match TRBD1. What was sequenced was blood. The sequence was obtained from a girl between 2 and 17 years old with multiple sclerosis. CDR3 region: CASSARQGNGYTF. In DNA, the CDR3 is TGCGCCAGCAGCGCTCGACAGGGGAATGGCTACACCTTC.